This TCR beta chain came from a study of neurological immune-mediated disorders. Study-wide results and limits: None of the CDR3 amino acid sequences found in expanded clones was shared across subjects. This suggests that the TCR-beta repertoires were private in all groups.

Germline loops: CDR1 LNHDA, CDR2 SQIVND (reference sequence). Trimming shortened V by 7 bases and J by 7 bases, and 22 bases separated the two germline ends. The CDR3 length is 15 residues. Using its own MiXCR run on the 5' RACE reads, TCRdb lists one record per CDR3 protein. The sample includes 36,000 or so distinct CDR3 sequences, 10% of them seen just once. This clonotype showed up many times. As yet, its antigen is unknown. The chain has TRBV19 and TRBJ1-1; D remains unclear. Sequencing was performed on PBMCs. The clonotype comes from a woman aged 25-40 years with HTLV-1-associated myelopathy (HAM/TSP). The CDR3 sequence: CASIRITGSLIEAFF. For the CDR3, the DNA is TGTGCCAGTATCAGAATAACCGGGTCCTTGATTGAAGCTTTCTTT.